The TCR beta chain under discussion was sequenced for a study of cytomegalovirus exposure and HLA in healthy donors. In the PCR, 60 Vbeta and 13 Jbeta primers were used. Profiling relied on immunoSEQ multiplex PCR, and the TCRdb table lists in-frame clones only, not all of them. The table lists 100,000 to 150,000 clones, over 65% of them singletons. The CDR3 is 17 residues long. The chain couples TRBV21-1 to TRBJ2-1; the listed D gene, TRBD2, was not tested against the DNA. TRBV21-1 is listed as a pseudogene. The specimen sequenced was PBMCs. This receptor was identified in a man younger than 40 in good health and CMV-seropositive. The CDR3 nucleotides read TGTGCCAGCAGCAAGGGGGGGCTAGCGGGAGCCTACAATGAGCAGTTCTTC. Translation gives CASSKGGLAGAYNEQFF.